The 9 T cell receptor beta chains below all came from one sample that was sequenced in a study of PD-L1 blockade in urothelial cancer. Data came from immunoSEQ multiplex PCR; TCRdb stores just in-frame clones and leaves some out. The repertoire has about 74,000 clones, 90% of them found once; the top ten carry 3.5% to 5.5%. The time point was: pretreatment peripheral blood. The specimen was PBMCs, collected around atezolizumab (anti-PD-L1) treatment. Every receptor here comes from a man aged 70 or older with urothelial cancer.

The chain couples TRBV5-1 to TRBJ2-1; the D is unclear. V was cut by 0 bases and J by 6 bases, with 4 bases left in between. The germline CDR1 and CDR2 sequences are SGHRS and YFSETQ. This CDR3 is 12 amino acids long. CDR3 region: CASSLVRNEQFF. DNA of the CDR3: TGCGCCAGCAGCTTGGTCCGCAATGAGCAGTTCTTC.

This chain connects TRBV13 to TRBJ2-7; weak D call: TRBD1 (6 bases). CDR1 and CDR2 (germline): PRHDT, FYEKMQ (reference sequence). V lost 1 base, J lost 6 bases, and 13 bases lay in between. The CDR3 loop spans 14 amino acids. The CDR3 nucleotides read TGTGCCAGCAGCTTAGATCCGGGACAACCCGAGCAGTACTTC. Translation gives CASSLDPGQPEQYF. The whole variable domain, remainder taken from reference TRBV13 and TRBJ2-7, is AAGVIQSPRHLIKEKRETATLKCYPIPRHDTVYWYQQGPGQDPQFLISFYEKMQSDKGSIPDRFSAQQFSDYHSELNMSSLELGDSALYFCASSLDPGQPEQYFGPGTRLTVT.

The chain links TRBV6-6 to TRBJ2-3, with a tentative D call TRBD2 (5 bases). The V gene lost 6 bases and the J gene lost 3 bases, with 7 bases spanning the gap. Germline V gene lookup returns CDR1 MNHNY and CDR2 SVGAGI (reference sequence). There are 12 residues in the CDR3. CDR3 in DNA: TGTGCCAGCAGCTTAGCGACAGATACGCAGTATTTT. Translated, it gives CASSLATDTQYF.

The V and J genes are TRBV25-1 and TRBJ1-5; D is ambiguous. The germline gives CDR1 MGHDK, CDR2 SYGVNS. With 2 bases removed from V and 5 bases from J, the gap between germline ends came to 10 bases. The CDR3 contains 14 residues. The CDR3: CASSETGRDQPQHF. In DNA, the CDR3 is TGTGCCAGCAGTGAAACGGGGAGGGATCAGCCCCAGCATTTT. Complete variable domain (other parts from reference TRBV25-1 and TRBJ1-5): EADIYQTPRYLVIGTGKKITLECSQTMGHDKMYWYQQDPGMELHLIHYSYGVNSTEKGDLSSESTVSRIRTEHFPLTLESARPSHTSQYLCASSETGRDQPQHFGDGTRLSIL.

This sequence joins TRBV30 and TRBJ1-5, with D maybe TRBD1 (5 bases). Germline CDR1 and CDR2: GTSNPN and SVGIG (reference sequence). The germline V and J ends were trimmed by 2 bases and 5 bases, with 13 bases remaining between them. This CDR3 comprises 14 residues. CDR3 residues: CAWSRGGDYQPQHF. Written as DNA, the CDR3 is TGTGCCTGGAGTAGAGGCGGGGACTATCAGCCCCAGCATTTT.

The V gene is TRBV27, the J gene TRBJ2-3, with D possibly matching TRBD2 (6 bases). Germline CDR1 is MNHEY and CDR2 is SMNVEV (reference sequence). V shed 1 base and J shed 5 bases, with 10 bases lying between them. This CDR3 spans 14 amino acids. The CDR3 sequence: CASSLWDSKDTQYF. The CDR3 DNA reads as TGTGCCAGCAGTTTATGGGACTCTAAAGATACGCAGTATTTT.

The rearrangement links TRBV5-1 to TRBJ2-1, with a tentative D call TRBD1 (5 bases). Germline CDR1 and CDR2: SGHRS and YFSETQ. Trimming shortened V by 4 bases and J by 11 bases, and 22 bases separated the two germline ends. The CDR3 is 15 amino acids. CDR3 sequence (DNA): TGCGCCAGCAGCGCGGACACCACTCACAATCGGAAGCAGTTCTTC. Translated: CASSADTTHNRKQFF. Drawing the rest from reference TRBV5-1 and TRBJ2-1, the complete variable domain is KAGVTQTPRYLIKTRGQQVTLSCSPISGHRSVSWYQQTPGQGLQFLFEYFSETQRNKGNFPGRFSGRQFSNSRSEMNVSTLELGDSALYLCASSADTTHNRKQFFGPGTRLTVL.

Written as DNA, the CDR3 is TGTGCCAGCAGCCCCTCCCTAGTTGGGGCATCCTACGAGCAGTACTTC. Protein: CASSPSLVGASYEQYF. The V and J genes are TRBV28 and TRBJ2-7; D may be TRBD1 (5 bases). The CDR3 is 16 amino acids. Trimming took off 6 bases at V and 1 base at J, with 19 bases between the two ends. Germline CDR1 is MDHEN and CDR2 is SYDVKM.

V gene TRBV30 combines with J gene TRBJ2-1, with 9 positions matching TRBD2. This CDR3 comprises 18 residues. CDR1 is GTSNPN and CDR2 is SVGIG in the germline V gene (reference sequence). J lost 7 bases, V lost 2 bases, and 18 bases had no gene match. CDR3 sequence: CAWSRDGVAGAGVNEQFF. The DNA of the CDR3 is TGTGCCTGGAGTAGGGACGGGGTAGCGGGGGCGGGGGTTAATGAGCAGTTCTTC.